The clone carrying this T cell receptor (beta chain) has a count of ten or more. The data were taken from a study of T cells in Graves' hyperthyroidism and ophthalmopathy. Amplification targeted TCR beta CDR3 regions from RNA transcripts. TCR CDR3 underwent first-round RT-PCR with the HTBI primer set. TCRdb reprocessed the multiplex PCR reads with MiXCR, giving one entry per CDR3 protein. The table records about 550,000 distinct CDR3 sequences, less than 25% of them present only once. V dropped 2 bases and J dropped 6 bases, with 13 bases sitting between them. There are 14 residues in the CDR3. The germline CDR1 and CDR2 sequences are SNHLY and FYNNEI.

This chain links TRBV2 with TRBJ1-1; maybe TRBD1 (6 bases). Material: blood. This sequence was found in a man between 18 and 29 years old with Graves' hyperthyroidism. The CDR3 DNA reads as TGTGCCAGCAGTGAAAGGGGGTTGACGGCTGAAGCTTTCTTT. It translates to CASSERGLTAEAFF.